These T cell receptor beta chains were read from a single sample in a study of beta chain features in type 1 diabetes. Method: immunoSEQ multiplex PCR; TCRdb's copy keeps in-frame clones and lacks some. The sample shows 150,000 to 160,000 clones, around 10% of them seen only once. The sequenced material came from central memory CD4+ T cells from blood. The receptor source for this set is a man in his late teens or twenties in good health. The conserved cysteine and the conserved F or W are not part of the CDR3 here. The order of the fields is CDR3 length, V gene, J gene, CDR3 protein.

12,TRBV5-1,TRBJ2-2,ASNIAGGTGELF
14,TRBV5-4,TRBJ2-5,ASSYNRDRGRETQY
10,TRBV29-1,TRBJ2-5,SPLRPGETQY
12,TRBV6-5,TRBJ2-1,ATRGSGIYNEQF
11,TRBV9,TRBJ1-1,ASSVEWSTEAF
14,TRBV9,TRBJ1-6,ASSSTGSSYNSPLH
13,TRBV4-1,TRBJ1-2,ASSQDPSWPYGYT
11,TRBV4-1,TRBJ2-6,ASSQDGANVLT
15,TRBV4-1,TRBJ2-1,ASSHNRVRGSYNEQF
13,TRBV4-3,TRBJ2-1,ASSQQGSFVNEQF
13,TRBV11-1,TRBJ2-7,ASSHDRVGSYEQY
12,TRBV5-4,TRBJ2-3,ASSHRGDTDTQY
9,TRBV19,TRBJ2-1,ASSGVNEQF
12,TRBV6-5,TRBJ1-2,ASSYGTGPYGYT
10,TRBV9,TRBJ2-5,ASSKHGETQY
14,TRBV4-3,TRBJ2-2,ASSQEGTRPGGELF
13,TRBV7-9,TRBJ1-6,ASSSKGQINSPLH
15,TRBV2,TRBJ2-6,ASSGTGPGSGANVLT
13,TRBV7-2,TRBJ1-1,ASSGTGTANTEAF
15,TRBV18,TRBJ2-3,ASSLTESWRRTDTQY
13,TRBV25-1,TRBJ2-3,ASLLREGSTDTQY